This T cell receptor beta chain was identified in a study of blood T cell repertoires in COVID-19. The overall study: Both acute and convalescent COVID-19 samples were obtained from the United States, Italy and Spain. From T cells, B-cell-depleted T cells, or PBMCs came the material, which was cDNA or gDNA.

Original methodology: Cell counts per sample came from amplifying reference gene primers. Clones were sequenced by immunoSEQ multiplex PCR, and TCRdb holds only the in-frame ones, with some missing. D and trimming were read from the DNA, whereas the V and J calls and clone size are those reported in that table. The sample consists of approximately 99,000 clones, roughly four fifths of them appearing once. CDR3 length equals 16 residues. Germline V gives CDR1 LGHNT, CDR2 FRNRAP. V lost 5 bases and J lost 2; bases outside the gene matches: 11. The sequenced sample was peripheral blood. The origin of this receptor is an older woman with acute or convalescent COVID-19. The chain is built from TRBV12-5 and TRBJ1-2; 7 positions agree with TRBD1. For the CDR3, the DNA is TGTGCTAGTGGTCCGACTATCTACAGGGGAAACTATGGCTACACCTTC. This encodes CASGPTIYRGNYGYTF.